The 29 T cell receptor beta chains below were found in one sample sequenced in a study of blood T cell repertoires in COVID-19. Repertoires were generated with immunoSEQ multiplex PCR, while TCRdb's copy carries only in-frame clones and drops some. The sample records 150,000 to 200,000 clones, around 81% being singletons. The sample was peripheral blood. These TCRs come from a woman older than 75 with COVID-19, enrolled during active disease.

This chain connects TRBV2 to TRBJ1-2, with 9 bases aligning to TRBD1. The CDR3 covers 18 residues. Germline CDR1 SNHLY, CDR2 FYNNEI. J lost 5 bases, V lost 6 bases, and 19 bases had no gene match. The CDR3 region has the DNA TGTGCCAGCAGGGAATTGGGGACAGGGATGTATGGGGGATATGGCTACACCTTC. This codes for CASRELGTGMYGGYGYTF.

This clone was recorded only once. The rearrangement uses TRBV5-6 and TRBJ2-7; D gene ambiguous. This CDR3 is 15 amino acids long. The germline V and J ends were trimmed by 0 bases and 3 bases, with 13 bases remaining between them. CDR1 is SGHDT, CDR2 YYEEEE, per germline. The CDR3 bases are TGTGCCAGCAGCTTGGTGGGCCAGCTCAGCTACGAGCAGTACTTC. Amino acids: CASSLVGQLSYEQYF.

The sample holds one count of this clone. This chain links TRBV28 with TRBJ2-7; 11 bases agree with TRBD2. The junction had 8 bases not matched to a gene; V was cut back by 6 bases and J by 4 bases. This CDR3 region has 15 residues. Looked up from germline, CDR1 is MDHEN and CDR2 is SYDVKM. CDR3 region: CASRPKLAGVYEQYF. CDR3 bases: TGTGCCAGCAGGCCGAAACTAGCGGGAGTATACGAGCAGTACTTC.

V is TRBV18 and J is TRBJ1-2; tentative D call: TRBD1 (5 bases). V shed 3 bases and J shed 2 bases, with 10 bases lying between them. Germline CDR1 reads KGHSH; CDR2 reads LQKENI. CDR3 length equals 14 residues. Written as DNA, the CDR3 is TGTGCCAGCTCACCGGTACCAGGGAACTATGGCTACACCTTC. Its translation is CASSPVPGNYGYTF.

This clone was observed a few times. The V gene is TRBV6-6, the J gene TRBJ1-1, with 11 bases identical to TRBD1. J gave up 11 bases and V 5 bases, and 7 bases lay outside the gene matches. CDR3 size: 13 residues. Germline assignment: CDR1 MNHNY and CDR2 SVGAGI (reference sequence). In nucleotides, the CDR3 is TGTGCCAGCAGTAACGGACAGGGGGCTGGGGCTTTCTTT. It is translated as CASSNGQGAGAFF.

This clone was seen just once. The chain links TRBV4-3 to TRBJ1-2, with no clear D. The CDR3 sequence is 13 residues long. The germline CDR1 and CDR2 sequences are LGHNA and YSLEER. Trimming shortened V by 0 bases and J by 8 bases, and 10 bases separated the two germline ends. In DNA, the CDR3 is TGCGCCAGCAGCCAAGATGAGATGGAGGGCTACACCTTC. This sequence encodes CASSQDEMEGYTF.

V is TRBV5-4 and J is TRBJ2-7; TRBD2 agrees at 16 bases. The CDR3 loop spans 19 amino acids. CDR1 and CDR2 (germline): SGHNT, YYREEE (reference sequence). Losses at the gene ends were 3 bases for V and 3 bases for J; bases not matched to a gene: 12. The CDR3 coding sequence is TGTGCCAGCAGCTCGTCAAAGGGACTAGCGGGAGGGCCCCGCTACGAGCAGTACTTC. This gives the protein CASSSSKGLAGGPRYEQYF.

The rearrangement links TRBV7-2 to TRBJ2-1; D is unresolved. Germline lookup yields CDR1 SGHTA and CDR2 FQGNSA. V gave up 1 base and J gave up 4 bases, with 5 bases separating them. The CDR3 covers 13 residues. The CDR3 protein is CASSLVQYNEQFF. CDR3 nucleotides: TGTGCCAGCAGCTTAGTACAGTACAATGAGCAGTTCTTC.

CDR3 nucleotide sequence: TGTGCCAGCAGCCGACTGGGACAGGGCGCCGCGGGAAACACCATATATTTT. Protein sequence: CASSRLGQGAAGNTIYF. V is TRBV6-6 and J is TRBJ1-3; 9 nucleotides align to TRBD1. This CDR3 region has 17 residues. V lost 6 bases and J lost 4; bases outside the gene matches: 13. In germline, CDR1 is MNHNY, CDR2 SVGAGI (reference sequence).

This sequence joins TRBV7-9 and TRBJ2-3; tentative D call: TRBD2 (6 bases). Germline CDR1 and CDR2: SEHNR and FQNEAQ (reference sequence). The ends were cut back, 0 bases at V and 1 base at J, with 11 bases in the middle. The CDR3 covers 16 residues. In DNA, the CDR3 is TGTGCCAGCAGCTTAGCAGGAATAGCGGGCACAGATACGCAGTATTTT. As protein: CASSLAGIAGTDTQYF.

The CDR3 coding sequence is TGTGCCAGCAGTAGGGGACAGGGGAACCCTAGCGGCTACACCTTC. Translation: CASSRGQGNPSGYTF. The chain recombines TRBV27 with TRBJ1-2, with 10 bases matching TRBD1. Germline CDR1 MNHEY, CDR2 SMNVEV (reference sequence). Trimming removed 5 bases from V and 8 bases from J; junction bases left unmatched: 11. This CDR3 comprises 15 residues.

This clone was picked up a small number of times. The V and J genes are TRBV7-2 and TRBJ2-2; a possible D gene is TRBD2 (6 bases). The CDR3 contains 18 residues. Germline V CDR1 and CDR2: SGHTA, FQGNSA. V lost 3 bases and J 0 bases, leaving 17 bases between the germline ends. The DNA of the CDR3 is TGTGCCAGCAGCTTGGGGAGGATGGAAAGCCCGAACACCGGGGAGCTGTTTTTT. Protein: CASSLGRMESPNTGELFF.

This chain connects TRBV7-9 to TRBJ1-2, with D possibly matching TRBD1 (6 bases). CDR3 length: 13 amino acids. Trimming left V 4 bases short and J 6 bases short, with 12 bases between. Germline assignment: CDR1 SEHNR and CDR2 FQNEAQ (reference sequence). The CDR3 DNA reads as TGTGCCAGCAGCTATTACAGGGTCGATGGCTACACCTTC. Amino acid sequence: CASSYYRVDGYTF.

The V call is TRBV2, the J call TRBJ2-7; D uncertain. The CDR3 is 13 amino acids. Per the germline V gene, CDR1 is SNHLY and CDR2 is FYNNEI. Trimming cost V 7 bases and J 1 base, with 11 bases left between them. As DNA, the CDR3 is TGTGCCAGCATTTCGGGTCAGTCCTACGAGCAGTACTTC. Its protein product is CASISGQSYEQYF.

The DNA for the CDR3 is TGTGCCAGCTCACGGGCAGGACAGGGGGCAGTCTATGGCTACACCTTC. Protein: CASSRAGQGAVYGYTF. V gene TRBV18 combines with J gene TRBJ1-2, with 11 bases aligning to TRBD1. The CDR3 is 16 amino acids. The germline gives CDR1 KGHSH, CDR2 LQKENI. V gave up 4 bases and J gave up 4 bases; unmatched junction bases: 8.

The rearrangement joins TRBV5-1 to TRBJ1-6, with TRBD1 matching 10 bases. Germline-derived CDR1 and CDR2 are SGHRS and YFSETQ. This CDR3 is built from 15 residues. V was pared by 1 base and J by 10 bases, with 5 bases of the junction left unmatched. CDR3 coding DNA: TGCGCCAGCAGCTTGCCGGGACAGGGGTACTCACCCCTCCACTTT. Its translation: CASSLPGQGYSPLHF.

This chain uses TRBV7-2 with TRBJ2-3; TRBD2 aligns across 10 bases. The CDR3 has 15 amino acids. Trimming took 4 bases from V and 5 from J; bases not matched to a gene: 6. The germline gives CDR1 SGHTA, CDR2 FQGNSA. The CDR3 region is CASSSLAGVRDTQYF. Written as DNA, the CDR3 is TGTGCCAGCAGCTCGCTAGCGGGAGTTAGAGATACGCAGTATTTT.

The chain couples TRBV19 to TRBJ1-2; 9 positions match TRBD1. Per the germline V gene, CDR1 is LNHDA and CDR2 is SQIVND (reference sequence). Trimming at V came to 8 bases and at J to 8 bases, leaving 9 bases not matched to a gene. This CDR3 has 13 residues. CDR3 DNA: TGTGCCAGTGCCGGACAGGGGAGTCAAGGCTACACCTTC. It specifies CASAGQGSQGYTF.

This chain connects TRBV2 to TRBJ1-1; the D is unclear. In germline, CDR1 is SNHLY, CDR2 FYNNEI. Trimming shortened V by 5 bases and J by 8 bases, and 9 bases separated the two germline ends. The CDR3 extends over 11 amino acids. CDR3 protein: CASSIGGEAFF. The CDR3 coding sequence is TGTGCCAGCAGTATCGGAGGGGAAGCTTTCTTT. Drawing the rest from reference TRBV2 and TRBJ1-1, the complete variable domain is EPEVTQTPSHQVTQMGQEVILRCVPISNHLYFYWYRQILGQKVEFLVSFYNNEISEKSEIFDDQFSVERPDGSNFTLKIRSTKLEDSAMYFCASSIGGEAFFGQGTRLTVV.

The CDR3 sequence is CASSYSVSRGTEAFF. As DNA, the CDR3 is TGTGCCAGCAGTTACTCGGTGTCACGGGGCACTGAAGCTTTCTTT. The rearrangement links TRBV6-5 to TRBJ1-1; no reliable D call. The CDR3 has 15 amino acids. Germline V gene sequence: CDR1 MNHEY, CDR2 SVGAGI. Trimming shortened V by 0 bases and J by 4 bases, and 12 bases separated the two germline ends.

The chain combines TRBV7-2 with TRBJ1-2; D is perhaps TRBD1 (6 bases). Trimming stripped 5 bases from V and 2 bases from J, with 12 bases between. Germline lookup yields CDR1 SGHTA and CDR2 FQGNSA. The CDR3 covers 14 residues. CDR3 sequence: CASSGGALNYGYTF. For the CDR3, the DNA is TGTGCCAGCAGCGGGGGGGCCCTCAACTATGGCTACACCTTC.

The chain employs TRBV28 and TRBJ2-3; D may be TRBD2 (6 bases). This CDR3 comprises 15 residues. The V and J ends lost 6 bases and 8 bases respectively, with 21 bases between them. Germline assignment: CDR1 MDHEN and CDR2 SYDVKM. The CDR3 DNA follows: TGTGCCAGCAGCCCGAGTGGGAGCGGGTCAGTTACGCAGTATTTT. It encodes CASSPSGSGSVTQYF. Full variable domain (missing parts from reference TRBV28 and TRBJ2-3): DVKVTQSSRYLVKRTGEKVFLECVQDMDHENMFWYRQDPGLGLRLIYFSYDVKMKEKGDIPEGYSVSREKKERFSLILESASTNQTSMYLCASSPSGSGSVTQYFGPGTRLTVL.

This clone was detected once. V gene TRBV6-4 combines with J gene TRBJ2-1, with 8 bases matching TRBD2. Germline V gives CDR1 MRHNA, CDR2 SNTAGT. J was trimmed by 8 bases and V by 4 bases; bases with no gene match: 10. The CDR3 is 15 amino acids. The CDR3 here is CASSVGGAYRDEQFF. DNA for the CDR3: TGTGCCAGCAGTGTCGGGGGGGCCTATAGGGATGAGCAGTTCTTC.

V and J are TRBV30 and TRBJ1-5; TRBD1 matches 7 bases. The CDR3 contains 15 residues. CDR1 and CDR2 from the germline V gene are GTSNPN and SVGIG (reference sequence). V gave up 0 bases and J gave up 4 bases; unmatched junction bases: 6. The CDR3 DNA follows: TGTGCCTGGAGTGTCGGGACAGACTTTAATCAGCCCCAGCATTTT. Translation: CAWSVGTDFNQPQHF.

The V call is TRBV19, the J call TRBJ1-1; D possibly corresponds to TRBD1 (5 bases). Germline-derived CDR1 and CDR2 are LNHDA and SQIVND (reference sequence). V was pared by 0 bases and J by 4 bases, with 6 bases between. The CDR3 runs 13 residues. CDR3 nucleotides: TGTGCCAGTAGTATAGATCAGGGCACTGAAGCTTTCTTT. Translated, it gives CASSIDQGTEAFF.

This chain joins TRBV28 and TRBJ1-4; possible D gene TRBD1, 6 bases. CDR3 length: 15 residues. The germline CDR1 and CDR2 sequences are MDHEN and SYDVKM. Trimming left V 5 bases short and J 5 bases short, with 15 bases between. As DNA, the CDR3 is TGTGCCAGCAGTCCCGGGACAAGGTTAAATGAAAAACTGTTTTTT. Translated, it gives CASSPGTRLNEKLFF. Using reference TRBV28 and TRBJ1-4 for the parts outside the CDR3, the full variable domain is DVKVTQSSRYLVKRTGEKVFLECVQDMDHENMFWYRQDPGLGLRLIYFSYDVKMKEKGDIPEGYSVSREKKERFSLILESASTNQTSMYLCASSPGTRLNEKLFFGSGTQLSVL.

The rearrangement joins TRBV3-1 (or the pseudogene TRBV3-2) to TRBJ1-1; the D gene is possibly TRBD1 (5 bases). There are 16 residues in the CDR3. The V end lost 0 bases, the J end lost 4 bases, and 15 bases lay between the germline ends. Per germline, CDR1 LGHDT and CDR2 YNNKEL (reference sequence). CDR3 in amino acids: CASSQDLFLGGTEAFF. CDR3 nucleotide sequence: TGTGCCAGCAGCCAAGATTTATTCTTGGGGGGCACTGAAGCTTTCTTT.

The chain combines TRBV2 with TRBJ1-6, with 11 bases fitting TRBD1. Germline lookup yields CDR1 SNHLY and CDR2 FYNNEI. The CDR3 has 14 amino acids. Losses at the gene ends were 7 bases for V and 6 bases for J; bases not matched to a gene: 2. The CDR3 DNA follows: TGTGCCAGCAAAGGGACAGGGGGTAATTCACCCCTCCACTTT. Encoded protein: CASKGTGGNSPLHF. Combining the CDR3 with reference TRBV2 and TRBJ1-6 gives the whole variable domain EPEVTQTPSHQVTQMGQEVILRCVPISNHLYFYWYRQILGQKVEFLVSFYNNEISEKSEIFDDQFSVERPDGSNFTLKIRSTKLEDSAMYFCASKGTGGNSPLHFGNGTRLTVT.

The rearrangement uses TRBV7-8 and TRBJ2-1, with 14 nucleotides matching TRBD2. Germline CDR1 and CDR2: SGHVS and FQNEAQ. The CDR3 is 16 residues long. Trimming at V came to 4 bases and at J to 5 bases, leaving 4 bases not matched to a gene. The CDR3 DNA is TGTGCCAGCAGCTGGGGGACTAGCGGGGGCGACAATGAGCAGTTCTTC. Encoded protein: CASSWGTSGGDNEQFF.